Below, one T cell receptor beta chain is given with its context. Its target is not known. The assay was immunoSEQ multiplex PCR, and TCRdb's table has in-frame clones only and misses some. The sample has roughly 100,000 clones; around 96% are singletons. The donors belonged to the roughly 130-subject validation cohort, separate from the roughly 710-subject first cohort. The CDR3 totals 14 residues. Per the germline V gene, CDR1 is SGHKS and CDR2 is YYEKEE (reference sequence). V lost 4 bases to trimming and J lost 3 bases; unmatched junction nucleotides: 4. This entry comes from a study of cytomegalovirus exposure and HLA in healthy donors. Study as a whole: A later analysis reported the approximately 120 validation repertoires used the same platform as the 666 first-cohort repertoires. Study-level points and caveats: Most sequenced TCRs were rare (though some public TCRs occurred in many donors).

The clonotype originates from a young woman in good health and CMV-seronegative. The chain has TRBV5-5 and TRBJ2-7, with TRBD2 matching 10 bases. Sequences were obtained from PBMCs. The DNA for the CDR3 is TGTGCCAGCAGCCACTCTAGCGGGAGCTACGAGCAGTACTTC. It specifies CASSHSSGSYEQYF.